This T cell receptor (beta chain) stems from a study of shared clonotypes between healthy human individuals. Data came from immunoSEQ multiplex PCR; TCRdb stores just in-frame clones and leaves some out. The repertoire has about 2.3 million clones, roughly 90% of them found once; the top ten carry approximately 0.39%. Points on this clone: At one end the junction does not follow the germline gene, possibly because of a read error.

This CDR3 contains 15 residues. Germline lookup yields CDR1 LNHNV and CDR2 YYDKDF (reference sequence). The chain is built from TRBV15 and TRBJ1-5; D call uncertain. The sequencing input was naive CD4+ T cells from PBMCs. Subset indicated: CD45RA+ positively selected. The clonotype comes from a man in his late teens or twenties in good health. Some clones in this sample may be carry-over from other donors' samples. CDR3 DNA: TGTGCCACCAGCGGAGACATCGTTAGCAATCAGCCCCAGCATTTT. This gives the protein CATSGDIVSNQPQHF.